This TCR beta chain was profiled in a study of blood T cells in healthy people across ages. For the second PCR, which ran for 7 to 11 cycles, a sample-barcoded 5' primer and a J-beta primer mix were used. Via MiXCR, TCRdb re-called the 5' RACE reads, giving one row per CDR3 protein. This table has about 640,000 distinct CDR3 sequences, roughly 53% appearing once. CDR1 is DFQATT, CDR2 SNEGSKA, per germline (reference sequence). V was trimmed by 1 base and J by 4 bases, leaving 13 bases between them. This CDR3 spans 15 amino acids. With regard to this clonotype: Its specificity is not known.

The study's findings and limits: In older individuals, TCR beta diversity per million T cells was lower, falling roughly linearly with age. The percentage of naive T cells correlated strongly with TCR beta diversity.

Peripheral blood from each donor was collected in a volume of ten milliliters. This TCR derives from a man in his sixties in good health. The gene calls are TRBV20-1 and TRBJ2-2, with D possibly being TRBD2 (7 bases). Sequencing was done on a sample of blood. The CDR3 protein is CSARGAGAATGELFF. The CDR3 coding sequence is TGCAGTGCTAGAGGGGCGGGGGCGGCCACCGGGGAGCTGTTTTTT.